This T cell receptor beta chain was obtained from a study of immune cell composition in non-small cell lung cancer. Overall study: Lung adenocarcinoma or squamous carcinoma made up most tumours. General observations from the study: Dominant in vivo tumour-associated clones were not shown to share tumour-reactive sequences.

This clone was seen just once. Its antigen is not identified. The CDR3 length is 13 residues. The ends were cut back, 6 bases at V and 4 bases at J, with 12 bases in the middle. CDR1 and CDR2 from the germline V gene are KGHSH and LQKENI. The repertoire was sequenced with immunoSEQ multiplex PCR; TCRdb's copy has only in-frame clones and lacks some. The sample holds roughly 3,700 clones, over 65% seen once. Frozen unsorted single-cell suspensions supplied the genomic DNA. The receptor was derived from a human donor with non-small cell lung cancer. The chain has TRBV18 and TRBJ2-5, with D perhaps TRBD2 (6 bases). Sequenced: lung tumor tissue. The DNA of the CDR3 is TGTGCCAGCTCCCCCGGGACTTCAGAGACCCAGTACTTC. Translation gives CASSPGTSETQYF.